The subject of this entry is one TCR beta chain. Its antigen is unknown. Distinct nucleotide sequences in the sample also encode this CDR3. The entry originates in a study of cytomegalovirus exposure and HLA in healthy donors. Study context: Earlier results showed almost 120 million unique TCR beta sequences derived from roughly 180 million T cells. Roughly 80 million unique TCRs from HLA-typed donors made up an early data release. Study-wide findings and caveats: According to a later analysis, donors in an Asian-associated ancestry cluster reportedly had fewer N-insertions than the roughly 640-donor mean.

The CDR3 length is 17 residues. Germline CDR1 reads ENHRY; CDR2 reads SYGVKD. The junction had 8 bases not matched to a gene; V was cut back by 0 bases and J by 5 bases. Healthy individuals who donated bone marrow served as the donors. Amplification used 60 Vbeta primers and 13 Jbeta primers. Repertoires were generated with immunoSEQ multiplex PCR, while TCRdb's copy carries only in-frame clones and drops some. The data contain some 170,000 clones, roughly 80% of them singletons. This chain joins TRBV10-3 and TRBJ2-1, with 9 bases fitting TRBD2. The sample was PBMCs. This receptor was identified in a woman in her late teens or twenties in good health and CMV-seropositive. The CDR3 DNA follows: TGTGCCATCAGTGAGTCCAGGGCTAGCGGGGATAACAATGAGCAGTTCTTC. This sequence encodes CAISESRASGDNNEQFF.